This T cell receptor (beta chain) was found in a study of T cells in Graves' hyperthyroidism and ophthalmopathy (dated by TCRdb to about 2019). Context from the whole study: Peripheral blood samples were taken at initial diagnosis, before any treatment was given. Prospective prediction of ophthalmopathy was tested in an independent validation cohort consisting of 18 to 20 hyperthyroidism patients and 17 patients who later progressed to ophthalmopathy. In addition, the study compared T-cell repertoires in thyroid tissue and in blood from five to seven Graves' hyperthyroidism patients. For training and testing, the roughly 93 patients in the discovery cohort were randomly divided in a 7:3 ratio. To identify TCR V-J signatures that set the groups apart, the researchers used a discovery cohort of approximately 98 patients, made up of 40 to 45 with Graves' ophthalmopathy and approximately 57 with stable Graves' hyperthyroidism. Following sampling, methimazole starting at 30 mg daily was given to hyperthyroidism patients, and high-dose intravenous methylprednisolone was given to ophthalmopathy patients. The paper reports TCR Vbeta CDR3 sequencing of roughly 140 peripheral blood samples: under 45 ophthalmopathy, fewer than 85 hyperthyroidism and around 17 progressor patients. Summary of the overall study and its limitations: A model built on a 13 V-J signature distinguished ophthalmopathy from stable hyperthyroidism, reaching 85% to 90% sensitivity and 81.08% specificity in cross-validation and 80%/75% in testing. Most expanded thyroid clonotypes (frequency above 0.001) were also found in blood, which suggests that blood repertoires may mirror thyroid immune responses. Sample size was not statistically predetermined, and investigators were not blinded to group allocation. In validation, the model predicted progression to ophthalmopathy a median of about 6.8 months before onset, with approximately 71% sensitivity and more than 72% specificity.

Stable Graves' hyperthyroidism was defined as the absence of progression to ophthalmopathy over 18 months of follow-up. The hyperthyroidism patients were between 18 and 65 years old and newly diagnosed, with a disease duration of less than 2 months. Any patient with an uncontrolled infection, another autoimmune disease, pregnancy or lactation was excluded. Clinical symptoms, serum thyroxine and TRAb, thyroid ultrasound, and orbital computed tomography formed the basis for the diagnoses. Ficoll-Paque density gradient centrifugation was used to isolate PBMCs from 9.5 to 10 ml of fresh peripheral blood. Trizol reagent was used to extract total RNA, and RNA quality was then checked on an Agilent 2100 Bioanalyzer. For this clonotype: Its antigen is unknown. No base quality information exists; no much larger clone differs at one position.

TCR beta CDR3 regions were amplified from RNA transcripts. A first-round RT-PCR of the TCR CDR3 used the HTBI primer set with the Qiagen OneStep RT-PCR kit. Libraries were constructed in a second round of multiplex PCR, after which size selection and purification were performed. The libraries were sequenced on an Illumina HiSeq2000 using paired-end 100 bp reads. Turning to the authors' computational methods: SOAPnuke was used to process the raw data, with reads discarded if the reads contained adapters or uncalled bases, had a mean Phred below 15, or lacked an exact constant-primer or identifier match. COPE v1.2.5 was used to merge the high-quality paired reads, and each unique nucleotide sequence was defined as a clonotype. MiTCR v1.1 was used to align the clonotypes against IMGT TRBV, TRBD and TRBJ reference segments. Only V-J combinations with frequency above 0.0001, covering 99% to 99.2% of repertoires, were analysed. The TCS score was defined as F50 (clonal expansion) divided by E x V (chaos), with BLOSUM62-based TCRdist calculated between CDR3 peptides within each V-J. Welch's t-statistics and random forest reduced 514 V-J features to about 13, which were used in a naive Bayes classifier (R e1071). TCRdb reanalyzed the raw reads on its own, using fastp at Q25 for trimming and MiXCR for clone calling, and kept in-frame beta chains. Each CDR3 protein gets just one entry, which takes the most common genes and DNA from the rows behind it. The V and J calls here are based on TCRdb, not the publication. Here the sample has about 350,000 distinct CDR3 sequences; roughly 14% occur a single time. The biggest ten clones account for under 30% of the sample.

Its CDR3 holds 18 amino acids, cysteine through phenylalanine. This entry keeps only the CDR3 DNA: 54 bases, framed from base 1. Based on the germline V gene (reference sequence), the CDR1 and CDR2 sequences are DFQATT and SNEGSKA. V lost 0 bases and J lost 1 base; the stretch between them is 21 bases long. In this chain, TRBV20-1 is recombined with TRBJ1-1, with the D gene call left open. The sample taken for sequencing was blood. This TCR derives from a woman aged 25-40 years with Graves' hyperthyroidism. The sequence in DNA is TGCAGTGCTAGAGACATTACCACGTGGGGTTCTAAGAACACTGAAGCTTTCTTT. Its protein product is CSARDITTWGSKNTEAFF.